Below are 25 T cell receptor beta chains sequenced from a single sample in a study of blood T cell repertoires in COVID-19. Sequencing used immunoSEQ multiplex PCR; TCRdb keeps in-frame clones, though not all of them. The repertoire includes about 67,000 clones, 87% of them detected once, and approximately 20% sits in the top ten. The material sequenced was peripheral blood. These receptors were taken from a woman older than 75 with acute or convalescent COVID-19.

The gene calls are TRBV2 and TRBJ1-2, with TRBD1 as a possible D gene (5 bases). Trimming took off 8 bases at V and 6 bases at J, with 13 bases between the two ends. The length of the CDR3 is 12 residues. Germline V gives CDR1 SNHLY, CDR2 FYNNEI. The CDR3 spells CASAGHLHGYTF. For the CDR3, the DNA is TGTGCCAGCGCAGGGCATCTTCATGGCTACACCTTC.

This chain uses TRBV27 with TRBJ2-5, with a tentative D call TRBD2 (6 bases). Germline V lookup: CDR1 MNHEY, CDR2 SMNVEV (reference sequence). This CDR3 has 12 amino acids. V lost 8 bases and J 3 bases, leaving 10 bases between the germline ends. CDR3 in DNA: TGTGCCAGCGACCGGGGGAAAGAGACCCAGTACTTC. Its translation is CASDRGKETQYF.

This clone was detected only once. The rearrangement uses TRBV6-5 and TRBJ1-1; perhaps TRBD1 as D (5 bases). CDR3 length: 14 residues. Germline V gives CDR1 MNHEY, CDR2 SVGAGI. V was shortened by 7 bases and J by 4 bases, with 16 bases between the two germline ends. As DNA, the CDR3 is TGTGCCAGCACCCTGAAGGGCGGGGGCACTGAAGCTTTCTTT. It yields the protein CASTLKGGGTEAFF.

This rearrangement joins TRBV18 to TRBJ2-1; D uncertain. The V end was cut by 4 bases, the J end by 8 bases, with 15 bases between. Per germline, CDR1 KGHSH and CDR2 LQKENI. The CDR3 runs 14 residues. The CDR3 sequence is CASSLDVRFDEQFF. In DNA form, the CDR3 reads TGTGCCAGCTCACTAGATGTCCGTTTCGATGAGCAGTTCTTC.

This clone was picked up many times. The J gene is TRBJ2-3, the V gene TRBV12-1; the DNA was not used to check the table's D call, TRBD2. TRBV12-1 is annotated as a pseudogene. The CDR3 length is 16 residues. The CDR3 DNA is TGTGCCAGCAGCTGCCCGGGACTAGCGGGGTTAGATACGCAGTATTTT. It codes for CASSCPGLAGLDTQYF.

The rearrangement uses TRBV3-1 (or the pseudogene TRBV3-2) and TRBJ2-7; possibly TRBD2 for D (5 bases). Trimming removed 1 base at V and 5 bases at J, with 9 bases between. CDR1 is LGHDT, CDR2 YNNKEL, per germline (reference sequence). This CDR3 has 13 residues. The CDR3 here is CASSQAVGDEQYF. CDR3 DNA sequence: TGTGCCAGCAGCCAAGCGGTGGGAGACGAGCAGTACTTC.

This rearrangement joins TRBV2 to TRBJ1-1; weak D call: TRBD1 (6 bases). Trimming pared 7 bases from V and 1 base from J, leaving 10 bases between. The CDR3 is made up of 13 amino acids. CDR1 SNHLY and CDR2 FYNNEI come from the germline V gene. The CDR3 sequence: CASTWGQNTEAFF. The CDR3 coding sequence is TGTGCCAGCACATGGGGGCAGAACACTGAAGCTTTCTTT.

CDR3 in amino acids: CASSKVIAGGGDEQFF. The CDR3, as DNA: TGTGCCAGCAGCAAAGTTATAGCGGGGGGAGGGGATGAGCAGTTCTTC. The chain is built from TRBV5-4 and TRBJ2-1; 10 positions agree with TRBD2. CDR1 is SGHNT, CDR2 YYREEE, per germline (reference sequence). With 4 bases clipped from V and 8 bases from J, the junction kept 12 bases outside the gene matches. This CDR3 spans 16 amino acids. Based on the CDR3 plus reference TRBV5-4 and TRBJ2-1, the full variable domain is ETGVTQSPTHLIKTRGQQVTLRCSSQSGHNTVSWYQQALGQGPQFIFQYYREEENGRGNFPPRFSGLQFPNYSSELNVNALELDDSALYLCASSKVIAGGGDEQFFGPGTRLTVL.

The chain employs TRBV7-6 and TRBJ2-1, with D uncertain. The CDR3 has 15 amino acids. Trimming removed 1 base from V and 4 bases from J, with 11 bases in between. Germline V lookup: CDR1 SGHVS, CDR2 FNYEAQ. The CDR3 loop reads CASSLGLVGYNEQFF. DNA of the CDR3: TGTGCCAGCAGCTTAGGGCTAGTCGGTTACAATGAGCAGTTCTTC. The entire variable domain, with the rest obtained from reference TRBV7-6 and TRBJ2-1, is as follows: GAGVSQSPRYKVTKRGQDVALRCDPISGHVSLYWYRQALGQGPEFLTYFNYEAQQDKSGLPNDRFSAERPEGSISTLTIQRTEQRDSAMYRCASSLGLVGYNEQFFGPGTRLTVL.

The chain carries TRBV19 and TRBJ1-5; D is ambiguous. CDR3 length: 15 amino acids. V shed 0 bases and J shed 0 bases, with 6 bases lying between them. The V gene's germline CDR1 is LNHDA and CDR2 SQIVND (reference sequence). CDR3 sequence (DNA): TGTGCCAGTAGTATAGATAACAATAGCAATCAGCCCCAGCATTTT. Translation gives CASSIDNNSNQPQHF.

This chain connects TRBV24-1 to TRBJ1-2; tentatively, D is TRBD1 (6 bases). From germline, CDR1 is KGHDR and CDR2 SFDVKD. The CDR3 extends over 14 amino acids. Trimming left V 4 bases short and J 8 bases short, with 16 bases between. The CDR3, as DNA: TGTGCCACCAGTGACCCACAGGGAATTAGAGGCTACACCTTC. The encoded protein is CATSDPQGIRGYTF.

The V gene is TRBV4-1, the J gene TRBJ1-4; TRBD1 agrees at 9 bases. The CDR3 covers 15 residues. The J segment lost 8 bases and the V segment lost 2 bases, leaving 6 bases of the junction unmatched. Germline V gene data show CDR1 as MGHRA and CDR2 as YSYEKL. DNA of the CDR3: TGCGCCAGCAGCCAACCCGGGACAGGGTGGGAAAAACTGTTTTTT. Translation: CASSQPGTGWEKLFF.

This chain uses TRBV6-1 with TRBJ1-1, with TRBD1 as a possible D gene (5 bases). V dropped 0 bases and J dropped 10 bases, with 15 bases sitting between them. CDR1 is MNHNS, CDR2 SASEGT, per germline. The CDR3 loop spans 14 amino acids. CDR3 nucleotide sequence: TGTGCCAGCAGTGAAGCTGGGTGGTACAGGATAGCTTTCTTT. This codes for CASSEAGWYRIAFF.

CDR3 residues: CASSHPGHEKLFF. In DNA form, the CDR3 reads TGTGCCAGCAGCCATCCGGGACACGAAAAACTGTTTTTT. This rearrangement joins TRBV14 to TRBJ1-4; tentative D call: TRBD1 (6 bases). Trimming shortened V by 3 bases and J by 8 bases, and 10 bases separated the two germline ends. Germline V gene lookup returns CDR1 SGHDN and CDR2 FVKESK. The CDR3 contains 13 residues.

The J gene is TRBJ1-1, the V gene TRBV3-1 (or the pseudogene TRBV3-2); D is uncertain. Germline CDR1 and CDR2: LGHDT and YNNKEL (reference sequence). The V and J ends lost 2 bases and 1 base respectively, with 8 bases between them. This CDR3 contains 14 residues. The CDR3 DNA reads as TGTGCCAGCAGCCAACTACGGGGGAACACTGAAGCTTTCTTT. Its protein product is CASSQLRGNTEAFF.

This clone was seen just once. V and J are TRBV12-3 or TRBV12-4 and TRBJ1-6; 8 bases line up with TRBD1. Unmatched junction bases numbered 1, after V lost 7 bases and J lost 8 bases. CDR3 length equals 12 residues. This chain's CDR3 is CASNRGDSPLHF. The CDR3 DNA is TGTGCCAGCAACAGGGGGGATTCACCCCTCCACTTT.

The chain couples TRBV11-2 to TRBJ1-1, with D perhaps matching TRBD1 (6 bases). The CDR3 spans 15 residues. Germline V gene lookup returns CDR1 SGHAT and CDR2 FQNNGV. Trimming took off 5 bases at V and 0 bases at J, with 13 bases between the two ends. The CDR3 DNA sequence: TGTGCCAGCAGCATGGGACATTCCATGAACACTGAAGCTTTCTTT. Protein sequence: CASSMGHSMNTEAFF.

This chain connects TRBV5-1 to TRBJ2-5; TRBD2 aligns across 7 bases. J gave up 2 bases and V 0 bases, and 7 bases lay outside the gene matches. Germline loops: CDR1 SGHRS, CDR2 YFSETQ. The CDR3 covers 16 residues. The CDR3 here is CASSLGPAGKQETQYF. CDR3 DNA: TGCGCCAGCAGCTTGGGTCCAGCGGGGAAACAAGAGACCCAGTACTTC.

This chain links TRBV24-1 with TRBJ2-3; 7 positions agree with TRBD1. With V trimmed by 4 bases and J by 3 bases, 6 bases remained unmatched. This CDR3 spans 15 amino acids. Per germline, CDR1 KGHDR and CDR2 SFDVKD. The CDR3 bases are TGTGCCACCAGTGACTCAGACAGGGCGACAGATACGCAGTATTTT. Its translation is CATSDSDRATDTQYF.

V gene TRBV24-1 combines with J gene TRBJ1-3; the D gene is possibly TRBD1 (6 bases). The CDR3 runs 16 residues. Trimming took off 4 bases at V and 0 bases at J, with 12 bases between the two ends. Germline loops: CDR1 KGHDR, CDR2 SFDVKD. The CDR3, as DNA: TGTGCCACCAGTGACGCTACAGGGAGCTCTGGAAACACCATATATTTT. It translates to CATSDATGSSGNTIYF.

The chain employs TRBV20-1 and TRBJ1-5; 7 positions agree with TRBD1. The CDR3 contains 13 residues. V lost 3 bases, J lost 6 bases, and 5 bases stayed unmatched. Per the germline V gene, CDR1 is DFQATT and CDR2 is SNEGSKA (reference sequence). CDR3 sequence reads: CSASKGGGQPQHF. The CDR3 DNA follows: TGCAGTGCTAGTAAAGGGGGCGGTCAGCCCCAGCATTTT.

The chain uses TRBV7-2 and TRBJ2-5; 14 bases are a match to TRBD2. V lost 4 bases, J lost 5 bases, and 3 bases stayed unmatched. CDR3 length: 15 amino acids. Germline V CDR1 and CDR2: SGHTA, FQGNSA. The CDR3 coding sequence is TGTGCCAGCAGCTCGCGGACTAGCGGGAGGGAGACCCAGTACTTC. This encodes CASSSRTSGRETQYF.

The chain links TRBV5-4 to TRBJ1-2; D call uncertain. Germline CDR1 and CDR2: SGHNT and YYREEE (reference sequence). The V and J ends lost 4 bases and 2 bases respectively, with 9 bases between them. The CDR3 contains 13 residues. The CDR3 nucleotides read TGTGCCAGCAGCCTGCCCCGGAACTATGGCTACACCTTC. As protein: CASSLPRNYGYTF.

This chain uses TRBV7-2 with TRBJ1-3; possible D gene TRBD1, 5 bases. The V gene's germline CDR1 is SGHTA and CDR2 FQGNSA. The ends were cut back, 4 bases at V and 6 bases at J, with 13 bases in the middle. This CDR3 has 14 amino acids. This CDR3 is CASSSGGVENTIYF. For the CDR3, the DNA is TGTGCCAGCAGCTCCGGAGGGGTAGAAAACACCATATATTTT.

V usage is TRBV5-8 and J usage is TRBJ1-2; TRBD1 matches 8 bases. The germline CDR1 and CDR2 sequences are SGHTS and YDEGEE. The CDR3 covers 16 residues. V dropped 0 bases and J dropped 6; count of bases not matched to a gene: 10. CDR3: CASSLVWSGQGDGYTF. DNA of the CDR3: TGTGCCAGCAGCTTGGTGTGGTCCGGACAGGGTGATGGCTACACCTTC.